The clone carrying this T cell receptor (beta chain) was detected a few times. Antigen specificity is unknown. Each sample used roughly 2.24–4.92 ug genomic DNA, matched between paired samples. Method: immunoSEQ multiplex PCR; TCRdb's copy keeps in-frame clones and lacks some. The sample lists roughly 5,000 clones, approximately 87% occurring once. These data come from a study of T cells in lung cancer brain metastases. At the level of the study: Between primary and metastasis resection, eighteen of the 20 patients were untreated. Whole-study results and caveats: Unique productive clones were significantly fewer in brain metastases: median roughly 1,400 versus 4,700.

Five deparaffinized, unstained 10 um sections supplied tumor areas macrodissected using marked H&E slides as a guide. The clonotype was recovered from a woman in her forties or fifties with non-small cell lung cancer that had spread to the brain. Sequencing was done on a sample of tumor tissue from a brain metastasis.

CDR3 bases: TGTGCCAGCTGTCCGGAGCGGTCTACCTACGAGCAGTACTTC. Protein sequence: CASCPERSTYEQYF. This chain links TRBV28 with TRBJ2-7; tentative D call: TRBD2 (5 bases). Germline V gene sequence: CDR1 MDHEN, CDR2 SYDVKM. This CDR3 region has 14 residues. V was shortened by 8 bases and J by 2 bases, with 16 bases between the two germline ends.